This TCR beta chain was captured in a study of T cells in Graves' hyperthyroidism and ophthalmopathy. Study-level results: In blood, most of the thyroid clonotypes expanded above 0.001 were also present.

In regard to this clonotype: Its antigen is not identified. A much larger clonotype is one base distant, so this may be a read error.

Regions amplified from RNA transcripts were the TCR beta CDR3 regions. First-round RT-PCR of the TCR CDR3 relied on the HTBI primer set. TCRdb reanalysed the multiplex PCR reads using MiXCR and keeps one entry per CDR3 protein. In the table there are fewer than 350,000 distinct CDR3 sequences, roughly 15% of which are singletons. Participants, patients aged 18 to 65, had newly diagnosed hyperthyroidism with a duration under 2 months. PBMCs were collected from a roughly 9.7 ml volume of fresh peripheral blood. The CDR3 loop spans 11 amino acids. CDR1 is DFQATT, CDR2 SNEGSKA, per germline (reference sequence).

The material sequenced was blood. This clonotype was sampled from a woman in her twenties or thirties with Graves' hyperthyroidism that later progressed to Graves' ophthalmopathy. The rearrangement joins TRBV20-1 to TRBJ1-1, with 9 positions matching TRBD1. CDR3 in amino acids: CTTGGSTEAFF. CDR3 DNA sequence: TGCACGACAGGGGGGTCCACTGAAGCTTTCTTT.